The rows below give T cell receptor beta chains drawn from one sample of a study of early T cells in non-severe SARS-CoV-2 infection. One entry per CDR3 protein results from TCRdb running MiXCR on the 5' RACE reads. The sample records tens of thousands of distinct CDR3 sequences, roughly 6% being singletons. The source material was whole blood. These TCRs come from an adult who was a healthcare worker with PCR-confirmed SARS-CoV-2 infection or an uninfected control (not recorded which). Each CDR3 is given with its conserved first and last residue. Expanded clones get a size class; other rows say once, few or many, or leave the size out.

clone_size,v_call,cdr3_length,cdr3_aa
.,TRBV27,15,CASKRLAGDQETQYF
few,TRBV11-3,15,CASSSGLAGVNEQFF
.,TRBV6-2/TRBV6-3,20,CASSYPRPLAGPGRTDTQYF
many,TRBV20-1,15,CSARGDRNSYNEQFF
many,TRBV3-1,14,CASSFGSGGETQYF
many,TRBV5-1,14,CASSTTGGTDEQFF
once,TRBV3-1,15,CASSHNTYSGNTIYF
many,TRBV7-9,13,CASSLKEGNGYTF
few,TRBV6-2/TRBV6-3,19,CASSSSPGQSLPKRAEAFF
many,TRBV7-2,14,CASRRTSGPDTQYF
many,TRBV28,17,CASSLGTGTSPYNEQFF
many,TRBV7-2,15,CASCLWGSSSYEQYF
many,TRBV6-2/TRBV6-3,16,CASRTRRQGKTDTQYF